The 23 T cell receptor beta chains reported below all come from one sample, sequenced in a study of T cells in Graves' hyperthyroidism and ophthalmopathy. The source material, RNA transcripts, was used to amplify TCR beta CDR3 regions. With the HTBI primer set, the TCR CDR3 went through a first round of RT-PCR. Via MiXCR, TCRdb re-called the multiplex PCR reads, giving one row per CDR3 protein. The repertoire includes 350,000 to 400,000 distinct CDR3 sequences, approximately 15% of them detected once, and roughly 33% sits in the top ten. Material: blood. The receptors were gathered from a woman between 25 and 40 years old with Graves' hyperthyroidism.

This clonotype was seen repeatedly, ten times or more. V is TRBV2 and J is TRBJ1-6; weak D call: TRBD1 (5 bases). This CDR3 is 14 amino acids long. Germline V gives CDR1 SNHLY, CDR2 FYNNEI. Trimming pared 7 bases from V and 7 bases from J, leaving 14 bases between. This CDR3 is CASNSGVPNSPLHF. The CDR3 DNA is TGTGCCAGCAACTCGGGGGTACCAAATTCACCCCTCCACTTT.

This clonotype appeared many times. V and J are TRBV6-1 and TRBJ2-1; D uncertain. V dropped 6 bases and J dropped 8 bases, with 8 bases sitting between them. Per germline, CDR1 MNHNS and CDR2 SASEGT. The CDR3 is 11 residues long. The CDR3 protein is CASSRLDEQFF. CDR3 coding DNA: TGTGCCAGCAGCCGCCTGGATGAGCAGTTCTTC.

The J gene is TRBJ2-3, the V gene TRBV12-3 or TRBV12-4, with TRBD1 matching 11 bases. This CDR3 contains 18 residues. V lost 1 base and J lost 3; bases outside the gene matches: 9. CDR3 sequence: CASSLEGQGDFETDTQYF. Written as DNA, the CDR3 is TGTGCCAGCAGTTTAGAGGGACAGGGGGACTTCGAAACAGATACGCAGTATTTT.

In its sample, this clonotype was seen a few times. The rearrangement links TRBV7-2 to TRBJ2-1; 8 nucleotides match TRBD1. Germline V CDR1 and CDR2: SGHTA, FQGNSA. V trimming: 4 bases; J trimming: 3 bases; junction bases outside the gene matches: 8. The CDR3 runs to 16 residues. CDR3: CASSSKQGAFYNEQFF. In DNA, the CDR3 is TGTGCCAGCAGCTCGAAGCAGGGGGCCTTCTACAATGAGCAGTTCTTC.

This clonotype has at least ten counts. This rearrangement joins TRBV7-2 to TRBJ2-1; TRBD2 matches at 13 bases. This CDR3 is 15 amino acids long. The V and J ends lost 2 bases and 9 bases, in that order; junction bases with no gene match: 4. Germline CDR1 is SGHTA and CDR2 is FQGNSA. The CDR3 is CASSLRGLAGSEQFF. The CDR3 nucleotides are TGTGCCAGCAGCTTAAGGGGACTAGCGGGATCTGAGCAGTTCTTC.

Details on this clonotype: An end of the junction does not agree with germline; a read error may underlie this. The gene calls are TRBV6-5 and TRBJ2-2, with TRBD2 matching over 8 bases. The CDR3 has 17 amino acids. CDR1 and CDR2 (germline): MNHEY, SVGAGI. The CDR3: CASSYGPGRAGTGEPFF. The CDR3 DNA is TGTGCCAGCAGTTACGGCCCCGGGAGGGCCGGCACCGGGGAGCCGTTTTTT.

The chain couples TRBV28 to TRBJ1-2; D perhaps matches TRBD1 (5 bases). Trimming removed 2 bases at V and 4 bases at J, with 14 bases between. The CDR3 runs 15 residues. Per germline, CDR1 MDHEN and CDR2 SYDVKM. The CDR3 protein is CASSLGGAGGYGYTF. In nucleotides, the CDR3 is TGTGCCAGCAGTTTAGGAGGGGCCGGGGGCTATGGCTACACCTTC.

In this sample, this clonotype turned up a few times. The junction shows a germline mismatch at one end, possibly a read error. CDR3 loop: CASSPAGYSYSEQFF. In DNA, the CDR3 is TGTGCCAGCAGTCCAGCGGGGTACTCCTACAGTGAGCAGTTCTTC. The chain couples TRBV6-1 to TRBJ2-1; the match to TRBD2 covers 7 bases. The CDR3 length is 15 residues. From germline, CDR1 is MNHNS and CDR2 SASEGT.

Ten or more counts support this clonotype. This chain links TRBV9 with TRBJ1-2; no reliable D call. The CDR3 contains 13 residues. In germline, CDR1 is SGDLS, CDR2 YYNGEE. Trimming cost V 0 bases and J 2 bases, with 5 bases left between them. The CDR3 coding sequence is TGTGCCAGCAGCGTAGACGCGAACTATGGCTACACCTTC. Translated: CASSVDANYGYTF.

V usage is TRBV24-1 and J usage is TRBJ2-7, with D possibly matching TRBD2 (6 bases). The CDR3 has 14 residues. Germline assignment: CDR1 KGHDR and CDR2 SFDVKD. V was shortened by 4 bases and J by 5 bases, with 14 bases between the two germline ends. The CDR3 DNA sequence: TGTGCCACCAGTGAGCGGCGGGGTATTAACGAGCAGTACTTC. This translates into CATSERRGINEQYF.

Many counts were recorded for this clonotype. The chain uses TRBV12-3 or TRBV12-4 and TRBJ2-2; D remains ambiguous. The CDR3 totals 13 residues. The V end lost 7 bases, the J end lost 0 bases, and 6 bases lay between the germline ends. The CDR3, as DNA: TGTGCCAGCACAGATTCGAACACCGGGGAGCTGTTTTTT. This gives the protein CASTDSNTGELFF.

This chain uses TRBV25-1 with TRBJ1-1; a possible D gene is TRBD1 (5 bases). Germline V gives CDR1 MGHDK, CDR2 SYGVNS. V lost 5 bases, J lost 5 bases, and 12 bases lay in between. CDR3 length: 13 amino acids. CDR3 coding DNA: TGTGCCAGCAGTCACATGAGGGGAACTGAAGCTTTCTTT. As protein: CASSHMRGTEAFF.

This clonotype was detected only a few times. The chain carries TRBV19 and TRBJ2-1; D might be TRBD1 (5 bases). V lost 6 bases, J lost 5 bases, and 17 bases lay in between. The CDR3 is made up of 15 amino acids. Germline-derived CDR1 and CDR2 are LNHDA and SQIVND (reference sequence). The chain's CDR3 is CASSTRPTANNEQFF. The CDR3 coding sequence is TGTGCCAGTAGCACCCGCCCGACAGCTAACAATGAGCAGTTCTTC.

The rearrangement joins TRBV5-5 to TRBJ2-2; D unclear. CDR3 length: 16 residues. V shed 0 bases and J shed 1 base, with 10 bases lying between them. Germline V gene data show CDR1 as SGHKS and CDR2 as YYEKEE (reference sequence). The CDR3 sequence is CASSLVSQVNTGELFF. CDR3 bases: TGTGCCAGCAGCTTGGTAAGCCAGGTGAACACCGGGGAGCTGTTTTTT.

This clonotype was seen many times. The chain carries TRBV10-2 and TRBJ2-1; no firm D call. CDR3 length: 16 amino acids. The V end lost 3 bases, the J end lost 3 bases, and 15 bases lay between the germline ends. CDR1 is WSHSY and CDR2 is SAAADI in the germline V gene. The CDR3 DNA is TGCGCCAGCAGTGATTTCGCCTCCTGGGTCTACAATGAGCAGTTCTTC. This translates into CASSDFASWVYNEQFF.

As for this clonotype: One base away lies a much larger clone, so this may be a sequencing read error. V and J are TRBV29-1 and TRBJ1-1, with 12 bases that match TRBD1. Germline CDR1 is SQVTM and CDR2 is ANQGSEA. The CDR3 spans 15 residues. This chain's CDR3 is CSVDVGTGGGTGAFF. CDR3 DNA: TGCAGCGTTGATGTCGGGACAGGGGGCGGCACTGGAGCTTTCTTT.

This clonotype was seen a few times. The chain couples TRBV28 to TRBJ2-7; 9 bases are shared with TRBD1. There are 14 residues in the CDR3. CDR1 is MDHEN, CDR2 SYDVKM, per germline. V gave up 5 bases and J gave up 4 bases; unmatched junction bases: 6. The CDR3 coding sequence is TGTGCCAGCAGTAATGAAGGGACAGGGTACGAGCAGTACTTC. Translation: CASSNEGTGYEQYF.

This clonotype has just a few counts. The rearrangement links TRBV20-1 to TRBJ1-6; D gene unclear. CDR3 length: 13 amino acids. The ends were cut back, 6 bases at V and 7 bases at J, with 13 bases in the middle. In germline, CDR1 is DFQATT, CDR2 SNEGSKA (reference sequence). The CDR3 region is CSAPTDANSPLHF. The CDR3 nucleotides are TGCAGTGCCCCGACGGACGCCAATTCACCCCTCCACTTT.

In this sample, this clonotype turned up once. The chain joins TRBV14 to TRBJ2-3; no definite D call. The CDR3 runs to 12 residues. Germline-derived CDR1 and CDR2 are SGHDN and FVKESK. V lost 5 bases, J lost 4 bases, and 7 bases lay in between. The CDR3: CASSFHADTQYF. The DNA of the CDR3 is TGTGCCAGCAGCTTCCATGCAGATACGCAGTATTTT.

V gene TRBV5-6 combines with J gene TRBJ1-6, with 7 bases matching TRBD1. The trim removed 4 bases at V and 4 bases at J, leaving 5 bases unmatched. CDR1 is SGHDT, CDR2 YYEEEE, per germline. The CDR3 loop spans 15 amino acids. The CDR3 region has the DNA TGTGCCAGCAGCCGAGGACAGGTTTATAATTCACCCCTCCACTTT. Encoded protein: CASSRGQVYNSPLHF.

The V and J genes are TRBV10-1 and TRBJ2-3; D unresolved. The CDR3 sequence is 14 residues long. The germline V gene has CDR1 WNHNN and CDR2 SYGVQD (reference sequence). Trimming took 0 bases from V and 2 from J, leaving 6 bases between them. The CDR3 protein is CASSESATTDTQYF. The CDR3 DNA reads as TGCGCCAGCAGTGAGTCGGCTACCACAGATACGCAGTATTTT.

This clonotype showed up many times. The chain combines TRBV28 with TRBJ2-1, with 10 nucleotides matching TRBD2. This CDR3 contains 15 residues. Looked up from germline, CDR1 is MDHEN and CDR2 is SYDVKM. Unmatched junction bases numbered 9, after V lost 6 bases and J lost 7 bases. This CDR3 is CASSTSGRAKNEQFF. The CDR3 DNA is TGTGCCAGCAGCACGAGCGGGAGGGCCAAGAATGAGCAGTTCTTC.

This clonotype has ten or more counts. This chain joins TRBV3-1 and TRBJ1-1; the D is unclear. Germline-derived CDR1 and CDR2 are LGHDT and YNNKEL (reference sequence). V lost 1 base, J lost 1 base, and 10 bases lay in between. The CDR3 is 15 amino acids. The CDR3 bases are TGTGCCAGCAGCCAAGTAGACGGATCGAACACTGAAGCTTTCTTT. Translated, it gives CASSQVDGSNTEAFF.